This TCR beta chain was profiled in a study of human T cells and chemical hapten exposure. Study-level points and caveats: Among expanded TCRs, significantly more large CDR3 similarity clusters formed than among controls.

TCRdb redid the calling of the RACE reads with MiXCR, one entry per CDR3 protein. Of fewer than 100,000 distinct CDR3 sequences listed, around 12% were seen once; the top ten hold roughly 2.1%. This clonotype was seen only a few times. The antigen remains unidentified. Time point specified: patch test 1, 2 weeks after DPC sensitization. The treatment denotes: therapeutic diphenylcyclopropenone sensitization with weekly scalp DPC. Sequencing was performed on whole blood, taken in connection with sensitization to the hapten diphenylcyclopropenone (DPC). The receptor's source is a woman aged 40-49 years with alopecia areata. Some clones in this sample may be carry-over from other donors' samples.

CDR3 DNA sequence: TGCGCCAGCAGCCAAGCTATCTACGAGCAGTACTTC. As protein: CASSQAIYEQYF. The chain uses TRBV4-3 and TRBJ2-7; no definite D call. Trimming took 1 base from V and 3 from J, leaving 4 bases between them. This CDR3 spans 12 amino acids. The V gene's germline CDR1 is LGHNA and CDR2 YSLEER.